One sample yielded the 22 T cell receptor beta chains listed below, sequenced in a study of blood T cell repertoires in COVID-19. Sequencing used immunoSEQ multiplex PCR; TCRdb keeps in-frame clones, though not all of them. The data show about 220,000 clones, with approximately 85% seen just once and 2.4% held by the top ten. The material sequenced was peripheral blood. The source is a woman aged 70 to 79 with COVID-19, enrolled during active disease.

The chain recombines TRBV7-4 with TRBJ1-1; D is unresolved. Germline V gene lookup returns CDR1 SGHVT and CDR2 SQSDAQ. V shed 7 bases and J shed 11 bases, with 17 bases lying between them. CDR3 length equals 12 residues. The CDR3 region has the DNA TGTGCCAGCACCCTAGAGACCGTGGTGGCTTTCTTT. This translates into CASTLETVVAFF.

The chain links TRBV28 to TRBJ1-1; the D is unclear. Trimming stripped 5 bases from V and 2 bases from J, with 12 bases between. The CDR3 runs to 14 residues. Germline V gene data show CDR1 as MDHEN and CDR2 as SYDVKM. The CDR3 region has the DNA TGTGCCAGCAGTCTATACAGAGACAACACTGAAGCTTTCTTT. Its translation is CASSLYRDNTEAFF.

The V and J genes are TRBV6-5 and TRBJ1-1; no definite D call. The CDR3 totals 14 residues. Germline V gene sequence: CDR1 MNHEY, CDR2 SVGAGI. The V gene lost 8 bases and the J gene lost 0 bases, with 13 bases spanning the gap. The CDR3 here is CASSFDGMNTEAFF. CDR3 in DNA: TGTGCCAGCTCCTTCGACGGGATGAACACTGAAGCTTTCTTT.

This sequence joins TRBV11-2 and TRBJ2-3, with D perhaps matching TRBD2 (5 bases). Germline values: CDR1 SGHAT, CDR2 FQNNGV. This CDR3 contains 15 residues. The ends were cut back, 5 bases at V and 3 bases at J, with 15 bases in the middle. CDR3 loop: CASSTPRGQTDTQYF. CDR3 DNA: TGTGCCAGCAGCACACCTCGAGGGCAGACAGATACGCAGTATTTT.

The chain's CDR3 is CASRPPVLFWEQYF. The CDR3 DNA reads TGTGCCAGTAGACCCCCGGTCCTCTTTTGGGAGCAGTACTTC. V is TRBV19 and J is TRBJ2-7; no reliable D call. Trimming left V 6 bases short and J 7 bases short, with 19 bases between. The CDR3 length is 14 residues. Germline V gene lookup returns CDR1 LNHDA and CDR2 SQIVND (reference sequence).

J is TRBJ2-1 and V is TRBV7-8; D possibly corresponds to TRBD2 (5 bases). In germline, CDR1 is SGHVS, CDR2 FQNEAQ. The CDR3 extends over 14 amino acids. The V and J ends lost 5 bases and 3 bases respectively, with 11 bases between them. The CDR3 nucleotides are TGTGCCAGCAGCCCGCCCGGGGACTACAATGAGCAGTTCTTC. It specifies CASSPPGDYNEQFF.

V gene TRBV6-5 combines with J gene TRBJ2-3, with TRBD2 matching over 9 bases. Germline trimming cut 1 base from V and 0 bases from J; bases unmatched to any gene: 2. Looked up from germline, CDR1 is MNHEY and CDR2 is SVGAGI. The CDR3 has 16 residues. The CDR3 DNA reads TGTGCCAGCAGTTACTGGACTAGCGCGAGCACAGATACGCAGTATTTT. It is translated as CASSYWTSASTDTQYF.

This clone was found once. This chain uses TRBV5-1 with TRBJ1-4; tentatively, D is TRBD1 (6 bases). There are 15 residues in the CDR3. V gave up 4 bases and J gave up 4 bases, with 14 bases separating them. Germline loops: CDR1 SGHRS, CDR2 YFSETQ. CDR3 sequence reads: CASSPGTGHNEKLFF. CDR3 sequence (DNA): TGCGCCAGCAGCCCCGGGACGGGACATAATGAAAAACTGTTTTTT.

The CDR3 loop reads CASSPDPGGIYNEQFF. The CDR3 nucleotides read TGTGCCAGCTCACCAGACCCGGGAGGGATCTACAATGAGCAGTTCTTC. V and J are TRBV18 and TRBJ2-1, with 8 positions matching TRBD2. V lost 2 bases, J lost 3 bases, and 6 bases stayed unmatched. This CDR3 is built from 16 residues. In germline, CDR1 is KGHSH, CDR2 LQKENI.

The chain employs TRBV27 and TRBJ1-1; the D gene is possibly TRBD1 (5 bases). CDR3 length equals 14 residues. Trimming stripped 8 bases from V and 1 base from J, with 14 bases between. Per the germline V gene, CDR1 is MNHEY and CDR2 is SMNVEV (reference sequence). This CDR3 reads CASRQGLPNTEAFF. CDR3 nucleotide sequence: TGTGCCAGCCGGCAGGGTTTACCGAACACTGAAGCTTTCTTT.

This sequence joins TRBV4-3 and TRBJ1-2, with D tentatively TRBD1 (6 bases). The V gene lost 0 bases and the J gene lost 2 bases, with 10 bases spanning the gap. Germline V gives CDR1 LGHNA, CDR2 YSLEER. The CDR3 is 15 residues long. CDR3 sequence reads: CASSQDTGNNYGYTF. The CDR3, as DNA: TGCGCCAGCAGCCAAGACACAGGGAACAACTATGGCTACACCTTC.

This clone has only one observation. This rearrangement joins TRBV2 to TRBJ1-6; 12 bases map to TRBD1. Germline loops: CDR1 SNHLY, CDR2 FYNNEI. The CDR3 has 16 amino acids. The V segment lost 3 bases and the J segment 5 bases; nucleotides outside the gene matches: 2. CDR3 region: CASSEGQGANNSPLHF. As DNA, the CDR3 is TGTGCCAGCAGTGAGGGACAGGGGGCAAATAATTCACCCCTCCACTTT. Combining the CDR3 with reference TRBV2 and TRBJ1-6 gives the whole variable domain EPEVTQTPSHQVTQMGQEVILRCVPISNHLYFYWYRQILGQKVEFLVSFYNNEISEKSEIFDDQFSVERPDGSNFTLKIRSTKLEDSAMYFCASSEGQGANNSPLHFGNGTRLTVT.

V is TRBV27 and J is TRBJ2-3; D may be TRBD2 (6 bases). There are 13 residues in the CDR3. Germline-derived CDR1 and CDR2 are MNHEY and SMNVEV (reference sequence). V shed 5 bases and J shed 5 bases, with 11 bases lying between them. This chain's CDR3 is CASSTRGLDTQYF. The DNA for the CDR3 is TGTGCCAGCAGTACGCGGGGCCTAGATACGCAGTATTTT.

V and J are TRBV19 and TRBJ2-1, with 10 positions matching TRBD2. Losses at the gene ends were 6 bases for V and 5 bases for J; bases not matched to a gene: 7. Germline V CDR1 and CDR2: LNHDA, SQIVND (reference sequence). This CDR3 is built from 15 residues. CDR3 region: CASRTSGEINNEQFF. The CDR3 region has the DNA TGTGCCAGTAGAACTAGCGGGGAAATTAACAATGAGCAGTTCTTC.

The count of this clone is one. The chain links TRBV6-5 to TRBJ2-2; TRBD1 might be the D (5 bases). Between the trimmed V and J ends, which lost 11 bases and 1 base, there was a span of 14 bases. CDR1 is MNHEY, CDR2 SVGAGI, per germline. The length of the CDR3 is 14 residues. The CDR3 region has the DNA TGTGCCGTCGGTGGGCAGGGGAACACCGGGGAGCTGTTTTTT. Its translation: CAVGGQGNTGELFF.

The chain is built from TRBV2 and TRBJ1-1; TRBD1 matches 11 bases. Germline loops: CDR1 SNHLY, CDR2 FYNNEI. This CDR3 region has 13 residues. Unmatched junction bases numbered 12, after V lost 8 bases and J lost 13 bases. The DNA for the CDR3 is TGTGCCAGCGCCGGACAGGGGGCGGTTGGAGTTTTCTTT. Its protein product is CASAGQGAVGVFF.

In this sample, this clone turned up a few times. The chain couples TRBV5-1 to TRBJ1-2; possibly TRBD1 for D (5 bases). Trimming left V 0 bases short and J 5 bases short, with 5 bases between. Germline lookup yields CDR1 SGHRS and CDR2 YFSETQ. CDR3 size: 12 residues. This CDR3 is CASSLEGYGYTF. The CDR3 DNA sequence: TGCGCCAGCAGCTTGGAGGGGTATGGCTACACCTTC.

V usage is TRBV7-8 and J usage is TRBJ1-1; D not certain. Trimming stripped 1 base from V and 3 bases from J, with 6 bases between. Germline CDR1 is SGHVS and CDR2 is FQNEAQ. CDR3 length: 13 amino acids. The CDR3 reads CASSLEADTEAFF. Written as DNA, the CDR3 is TGTGCCAGCAGCTTAGAGGCGGACACTGAAGCTTTCTTT.

V usage is TRBV12-5 and J usage is TRBJ1-2, with no clear D. The CDR3 spans 12 residues. Germline assignment: CDR1 LGHNT and CDR2 FRNRAP. V lost 8 bases to trimming and J lost 6 bases, with 13 bases between them. CDR3 DNA sequence: TGTGCTAGTCGAGAGCCGGGGAATGGCTACACCTTC. Translated, it gives CASREPGNGYTF.

Many counts were recorded for this clone. The chain links TRBV5-1 to TRBJ1-5; D gene ambiguous. V shed 0 bases and J shed 0 bases, with 7 bases lying between them. This CDR3 is built from 15 residues. CDR1 is SGHRS, CDR2 YFSETQ, per germline. CDR3 in DNA: TGCGCCAGCAGCTTGGACGGTTTTAGCAATCAGCCCCAGCATTTT. This gives the protein CASSLDGFSNQPQHF.

The chain's CDR3 is CASSQVPDLQGAYEQFF. In DNA form, the CDR3 reads TGTGCCAGCAGCCAGGTACCGGATTTACAGGGGGCCTATGAGCAGTTCTTC. V gene TRBV4-2 combines with J gene TRBJ2-1; 9 nucleotides match TRBD1. Germline lookup yields CDR1 LGHNA and CDR2 YNFKEQ. With V trimmed by 3 bases and J by 8 bases, 14 bases remained unmatched. The CDR3 covers 17 residues.

This clone was detected once. The chain couples TRBV4-3 to TRBJ1-2; 7 bases align to TRBD1. This CDR3 is 14 amino acids long. The V and J ends lost 3 bases and 5 bases, in that order; junction bases with no gene match: 6. The germline V gene has CDR1 LGHNA and CDR2 YSLEER. The CDR3, as DNA: TGCGCCAGCAGCCAGGCAACAGGGGAGTATGGCTACACCTTC. Amino acid sequence: CASSQATGEYGYTF.